One TCR beta chain is described in this entry. Its specificity is not known. The data were taken from a study of T-cell memory formation after mild COVID-19. The study, taken as a whole, reports: CD4/CD8 balance characterized clones contracting day 15 to 85, and CD4+ skew characterized later expanders.

TCRdb re-derived calls from the 5' RACE reads in MiXCR, one entry per CDR3 protein. Altogether fewer than 200,000 distinct CDR3 sequences are present, roughly 18% being singletons, with the ten largest covering roughly 4.3%. Trimming took off 5 bases at V and 1 base at J, with 6 bases between the two ends. Germline-derived CDR1 and CDR2 are LGHNT and FRNRAP. This CDR3 has 12 amino acids. The chain joins TRBV12-5 to TRBJ2-7; D is undetermined. This TCR came from a man in his late teens or twenties who had mild COVID-19 (a few samples of this study predate the infection). Cell type and time point are not known. What was sequenced was PBMCs or a T cell subset sorted from them (not recorded which). The CDR3 bases are TGTGCTAGTGGTGTCAGTTCCTACGAGCAGTACTTC. Translated, it gives CASGVSSYEQYF.